Below are 2 T cell receptor beta chains sequenced from a single sample in a study of cytomegalovirus exposure and HLA in healthy donors. PCR amplification relied on 60 Vbeta primers (plus 13 Jbeta primers). TCRdb's table, derived via immunoSEQ multiplex PCR, lists solely in-frame clones and lacks some. The table has 180,000 or so clones, 76% seen once; the top ten hold 0.75% to 0.8%. Source material: PBMCs. The source is a female donor in good health and CMV-seronegative.

In this sample, this clone turned up once. V gene TRBV6-5 combines with J gene TRBJ1-2, with 7 bases matching TRBD1. The V gene's germline CDR1 is MNHEY and CDR2 SVGAGI. This CDR3 is built from 15 residues. V lost 1 base, J lost 7 bases, and 9 bases stayed unmatched. The CDR3 DNA reads as TGTGCCAGCAGTTACTTGGCAGGGGGATCGAGTGGCTACACCTTC. Its protein product is CASSYLAGGSSGYTF.

V and J are TRBV4-1 and TRBJ2-2; no firm D call. Trimming shortened V by 1 base and J by 5 bases, and 8 bases separated the two germline ends. Germline V gives CDR1 MGHRA, CDR2 YSYEKL. The CDR3 is made up of 14 amino acids. The CDR3 DNA follows: TGCGCCAGCAGCCAAGTCCCGAGAACCGGGGAGCTGTTTTTT. This translates into CASSQVPRTGELFF.